The present entry profiles one T cell receptor beta chain with its context. The CDR3 runs to 15 residues. The J segment lost 3 bases and the V segment lost 2 bases, leaving 6 bases of the junction unmatched. CDR1 MGHRA and CDR2 YSYEKL come from the germline V gene. The sample originates from a study of blood T cell repertoires in COVID-19. For the study at large: COVID-19 samples collected from the United States, Italy and Spain covered acute and convalescent phases. PBMCs, B-cell-depleted T cells, or T cells provided the cDNA or gDNA that made up the material.

As handled by the study authors: Estimated nucleated cell counts came from reference gene primer amplification. Clones were sequenced by immunoSEQ multiplex PCR, and TCRdb holds only the in-frame ones, with some missing. V and J calls and clone size are as listed in that table; D and trimming were resolved from the DNA. The sample lists around 65,000 clones; approximately 80% were seen once. The TCR sequence derives from a man aged 55-75 years with acute or convalescent COVID-19. Sequenced material: peripheral blood. The genes are TRBV4-1 and TRBJ2-7, with 8 bases that match TRBD2. The CDR3: CASSQLAGAIYEQYF. For the CDR3, the DNA is TGCGCCAGCAGCCAACTAGCGGGCGCCATCTACGAGCAGTACTTC.